The rows below give T cell receptor beta chains drawn from one sample of a study of blood T cell repertoires in COVID-19. The data were produced by immunoSEQ multiplex PCR, yet TCRdb's version contains in-frame clones alone and is incomplete. The repertoire consists of 100,000 to 150,000 clones, with roughly 91% occurring once and the leading ten covering less than 5.5%. Specimen: peripheral blood. The receptor set was obtained from a man between 60 and 75 years old with COVID-19, enrolled during active disease. CDR3s include the opening cysteine and the closing phenylalanine or tryptophan. Each record gives: V gene, clone size, D gene, J gene, CDR3 DNA, CDR3 protein. A D gene is named only where the DNA matches it firmly. For some rows the clone size is stated as once, few or many, or as a class when expanded; others skip it.

v_gene: TRBV4-1; abundance: -; d_gene: TRBD1; j_gene: TRBJ1-5; CDR3nt: TGCGCCAGCAGCCAAGAAGGACAGGGGCCTCAGCCCCAGCATTTT; CDR3aa: CASSQEGQGPQPQHF
v_gene: TRBV7-2; abundance: -; d_gene: -; j_gene: TRBJ2-1; CDR3nt: TGTGCCAGCAGCTTAATAGTTAACAATGAGCAGTTCTTC; CDR3aa: CASSLIVNNEQFF
v_gene: TRBV6-4; abundance: -; d_gene: TRBD1; j_gene: TRBJ1-2; CDR3nt: TGTGCCAGCAGTGACTATCCATCACGCGGGACAGCTAAGTCGGTCTATGGCTACACCTTC; CDR3aa: CASSDYPSRGTAKSVYGYTF
v_gene: TRBV9; abundance: -; d_gene: -; j_gene: TRBJ2-6; CDR3nt: TGTGCCAGCAGCGGTGGGAACAGGGCTCGTATCTCTGGGGCCAACGTCCTGACTTTC; CDR3aa: CASSGGNRARISGANVLTF
v_gene: TRBV27; abundance: -; d_gene: TRBD1; j_gene: TRBJ1-2; CDR3nt: TGTGCCAGCAGTCAAACCGCACAGGGGCGATATGGCTACACCTTC; CDR3aa: CASSQTAQGRYGYTF
v_gene: TRBV2; abundance: -; d_gene: -; j_gene: TRBJ1-2; CDR3nt: TGTGCCAGCAGCGAGGACAGCTATGGCTACACCTTC; CDR3aa: CASSEDSYGYTF
v_gene: TRBV27; abundance: -; d_gene: -; j_gene: TRBJ1-1; CDR3nt: TGTGCCAGCAGTGACCGGGAGAACACTGAAGCTTTCTTT; CDR3aa: CASSDRENTEAFF
v_gene: TRBV6-5; abundance: -; d_gene: -; j_gene: TRBJ1-1; CDR3nt: TGTGCCAGCAGTTACTCCCCAGGGGAGAACACTGAAGCTTTCTTT; CDR3aa: CASSYSPGENTEAFF
v_gene: TRBV7-8; abundance: -; d_gene: TRBD1; j_gene: TRBJ1-2; CDR3nt: TGTGCCAGCACCGATCTCCGGACAGGGGGAGATGGCTACACCTTC; CDR3aa: CASTDLRTGGDGYTF
v_gene: TRBV7-9; abundance: -; d_gene: TRBD1; j_gene: TRBJ1-2; CDR3nt: TGTGCCAGCAGCTCCCAGGGGGCTGAGGGCTACACCTTC; CDR3aa: CASSSQGAEGYTF
v_gene: TRBV10-3; abundance: -; d_gene: -; j_gene: TRBJ1-2; CDR3nt: TGTGCCATCAGTGACGGAGCGCGGGATGGCTACACCTTC; CDR3aa: CAISDGARDGYTF
v_gene: TRBV27; abundance: -; d_gene: -; j_gene: TRBJ2-7; CDR3nt: TGTGCCAGCAGTTTTGGGGGGTCGCGAGCGGTCGAGCAGTACTTC; CDR3aa: CASSFGGSRAVEQYF
v_gene: TRBV28; abundance: once; d_gene: -; j_gene: TRBJ1-2; CDR3nt: TGTGCCAGCAGTCCCGGAGGCATTCGGTATGGCTACACCTTC; CDR3aa: CASSPGGIRYGYTF
v_gene: TRBV11-1; abundance: -; d_gene: -; j_gene: TRBJ2-2; CDR3nt: TGTGCCAGCAGCCTAAGGGGCAGGGCGAACACCGGGGAGCTGTTTTTT; CDR3aa: CASSLRGRANTGELFF
v_gene: TRBV6-6; abundance: few; d_gene: TRBD1; j_gene: TRBJ2-7; CDR3nt: TGTGCCAGCAGTAAACAGGGGTCCGACGAGCAGTACTTC; CDR3aa: CASSKQGSDEQYF
v_gene: TRBV9; abundance: -; d_gene: -; j_gene: TRBJ2-3; CDR3nt: TGTGCCAGCAGCGTAACTGTCGCGGCCTCCGGCACAGATACGCAGTATTTT; CDR3aa: CASSVTVAASGTDTQYF
v_gene: TRBV5-3; abundance: -; d_gene: TRBD1; j_gene: TRBJ1-1; CDR3nt: TGTGCCAGAAGCTGTAAGAGGGTCAGGGGGACTGAAGCTTTCTTT; CDR3aa: CARSCKRVRGTEAFF
v_gene: TRBV18; abundance: once; d_gene: -; j_gene: TRBJ1-5; CDR3nt: TGTGCCAGCTCAGGGCACCCGAATCAGCCCCAGCATTTT; CDR3aa: CASSGHPNQPQHF
v_gene: TRBV6-2/TRBV6-3; abundance: few; d_gene: -; j_gene: TRBJ1-6; CDR3nt: TGTGCCAGCAGTAACCACAGGAATTCACCCCTCCACTTT; CDR3aa: CASSNHRNSPLHF
v_gene: TRBV24-1; abundance: -; d_gene: TRBD1; j_gene: TRBJ2-5; CDR3nt: TGTGCCACCAGTGATTTAGGGGACAGCGAAGAGACCCAGTACTTC; CDR3aa: CATSDLGDSEETQYF
v_gene: TRBV29-1; abundance: -; d_gene: TRBD2; j_gene: TRBJ2-1; CDR3nt: TGCAGCGTGGCGGGGAGGACTAGCACTAGGGGCAATGAGCAGTTCTTC; CDR3aa: CSVAGRTSTRGNEQFF
v_gene: TRBV2; abundance: -; d_gene: -; j_gene: TRBJ1-2; CDR3nt: TGTGCCAGCAGTGAGGGGGCCCTCTATGGCTACACCTTC; CDR3aa: CASSEGALYGYTF
v_gene: TRBV30; abundance: -; d_gene: -; j_gene: TRBJ1-1; CDR3nt: TGTGCCTGGAGTGTTACAGGGAGGAACACTGAAGCTTTCTTT; CDR3aa: CAWSVTGRNTEAFF
v_gene: TRBV7-3; abundance: -; d_gene: TRBD1; j_gene: TRBJ2-7; CDR3nt: TGTGCCAGCAGCTTAATGGTGGGACAGTCCTACGAGCAGTACTTC; CDR3aa: CASSLMVGQSYEQYF
v_gene: TRBV10-3; abundance: few; d_gene: TRBD1; j_gene: TRBJ1-4; CDR3nt: TGTGCCACTGGACAGGTCAATGAAAAACTGTTTTTT; CDR3aa: CATGQVNEKLFF
v_gene: TRBV27; abundance: -; d_gene: TRBD1; j_gene: TRBJ2-6; CDR3nt: TGTGCCAGCAGTACCCGACAGGGGAAGGCCAACGTCCTGACTTTC; CDR3aa: CASSTRQGKANVLTF
v_gene: TRBV6-5; abundance: few; d_gene: -; j_gene: TRBJ2-5; CDR3nt: TGTGCCAGCCGGGCCCGGCGGGGGCTCCAAGAGACCCAGTACTTC; CDR3aa: CASRARRGLQETQYF
v_gene: TRBV15; abundance: -; d_gene: -; j_gene: TRBJ2-5; CDR3nt: TGTGCCACCTCGGGGGGAGGGGGAGAGACCCAGTACTTC; CDR3aa: CATSGGGGETQYF
v_gene: TRBV30; abundance: -; d_gene: -; j_gene: TRBJ2-2; CDR3nt: TGTGCCTGGTTCGTCAGGAACACCGGGGAGCTGTTTTTT; CDR3aa: CAWFVRNTGELFF
v_gene: TRBV5-4; abundance: -; d_gene: TRBD2; j_gene: TRBJ2-1; CDR3nt: TGTGCCCGCAGCGGGGGCGGGGGGCCGGGGAATGAGCAGTTCTTC; CDR3aa: CARSGGGGPGNEQFF
v_gene: TRBV19; abundance: -; d_gene: -; j_gene: TRBJ2-1; CDR3nt: TGTGCCAGTAGTAGGACAGTCCATGAGCAGTTCTTC; CDR3aa: CASSRTVHEQFF
v_gene: TRBV4-3; abundance: -; d_gene: -; j_gene: TRBJ2-5; CDR3nt: TGCGCCAGCAGCCAAGACAGGGGTGAGACCCAGTACTTC; CDR3aa: CASSQDRGETQYF
v_gene: TRBV5-6; abundance: -; d_gene: -; j_gene: TRBJ2-7; CDR3nt: TGTGCCAGCAGCTTTGGGCTTTTAACTTACGAGCAGTACTTC; CDR3aa: CASSFGLLTYEQYF
v_gene: TRBV5-1; abundance: -; d_gene: -; j_gene: TRBJ1-2; CDR3nt: TGCGCCAGCAGCTATGGCCAGGGGCCCTATGGCTACACCTTC; CDR3aa: CASSYGQGPYGYTF
v_gene: TRBV5-1; abundance: once; d_gene: TRBD1; j_gene: TRBJ1-4; CDR3nt: TGCGCCAGCAGCCCAGTTGCCGGGACAGTGAATGAAAAACTGTTTTTT; CDR3aa: CASSPVAGTVNEKLFF
v_gene: TRBV11-2; abundance: -; d_gene: TRBD1; j_gene: TRBJ2-5; CDR3nt: TGTGCCAGCAGCTTCCTGACAGGGCAAGAGACCCAGTACTTC; CDR3aa: CASSFLTGQETQYF
v_gene: TRBV18; abundance: -; d_gene: TRBD1; j_gene: TRBJ1-2; CDR3nt: TGTGCCAGCTCCCCGGGACAGGGGGCCGAGGGCTACACCTTC; CDR3aa: CASSPGQGAEGYTF
v_gene: TRBV3-1/TRBV3-2; abundance: -; d_gene: -; j_gene: TRBJ1-2; CDR3nt: TGTGCCAGCAGCCATGCAGGGTATAACTATGGCTACACCTTC; CDR3aa: CASSHAGYNYGYTF
v_gene: TRBV30; abundance: -; d_gene: -; j_gene: TRBJ1-2; CDR3nt: TGTGCCTGGAGGGTTCTGGGCAATTCTAACTATGGCTACACCTTC; CDR3aa: CAWRVLGNSNYGYTF
v_gene: TRBV9; abundance: -; d_gene: -; j_gene: TRBJ1-3; CDR3nt: TGTGCCAGCAGCGTAGGGGGAGCTGGAAACACCATATATTTT; CDR3aa: CASSVGGAGNTIYF
v_gene: TRBV6-1; abundance: -; d_gene: -; j_gene: TRBJ1-4; CDR3nt: TGTGCCAGCAGTGAATGGAGACAGCCTAATGAAAAACTGTTTTTT; CDR3aa: CASSEWRQPNEKLFF
v_gene: TRBV3-1/TRBV3-2; abundance: -; d_gene: -; j_gene: TRBJ1-1; CDR3nt: TGTGCCAGCAGCCCAATTTCCGGGGTACCCTTGGGCACTGAAGCTTTCTTT; CDR3aa: CASSPISGVPLGTEAFF
v_gene: TRBV29-1; abundance: -; d_gene: -; j_gene: TRBJ2-3; CDR3nt: TGCAGCGTTGAAGGTCTAAACACAGATACGCAGTATTTT; CDR3aa: CSVEGLNTDTQYF
v_gene: TRBV29-1; abundance: -; d_gene: TRBD2; j_gene: TRBJ2-5; CDR3nt: TGCAGCGTTGTCCCAGCGGGGGGTGCCCCAGAGACCCAGTACTTC; CDR3aa: CSVVPAGGAPETQYF